This T cell receptor beta chain was observed in a study of blood T cells in healthy people across ages. The CDR3 is 15 amino acids. J gave up 3 bases and V 4 bases, and 8 bases lay outside the gene matches. Germline V gene sequence: CDR1 SGHAT, CDR2 FQNNGV. Whole-study results and caveats: Possibly, changes in expanded clonotypes were confounded because donor CMV status was unknown. Researchers report that TCR beta diversity correlated strongly with naive T cell percentage.

A sample-barcoded 5' primer and a J-beta primer mix were used in a second PCR of roughly 6 to 12 cycles. Every cDNA was tagged by a template-switch adaptor with 12 random nucleotides. Each sample yielded at least 3 million CDR3-containing paired-end reads. MiXCR was run by TCRdb on the 5' RACE reads, yielding one entry per CDR3 protein. There are around 670,000 distinct CDR3 sequences in the sample; about 30% occur only once, and about 15% lies in the top ten. This clonotype was seen only a few times. As yet, its antigen is unknown. This receptor was identified in an elderly woman in good health. This sequence joins TRBV11-2 and TRBJ1-2; 7 bases fit TRBD1. Sequencing was done on a sample of blood. The DNA for the CDR3 is TGTGCCAGCAGCTCTCCTGGACAGGCGTACTATGGCTACACCTTC. It encodes CASSSPGQAYYGYTF.